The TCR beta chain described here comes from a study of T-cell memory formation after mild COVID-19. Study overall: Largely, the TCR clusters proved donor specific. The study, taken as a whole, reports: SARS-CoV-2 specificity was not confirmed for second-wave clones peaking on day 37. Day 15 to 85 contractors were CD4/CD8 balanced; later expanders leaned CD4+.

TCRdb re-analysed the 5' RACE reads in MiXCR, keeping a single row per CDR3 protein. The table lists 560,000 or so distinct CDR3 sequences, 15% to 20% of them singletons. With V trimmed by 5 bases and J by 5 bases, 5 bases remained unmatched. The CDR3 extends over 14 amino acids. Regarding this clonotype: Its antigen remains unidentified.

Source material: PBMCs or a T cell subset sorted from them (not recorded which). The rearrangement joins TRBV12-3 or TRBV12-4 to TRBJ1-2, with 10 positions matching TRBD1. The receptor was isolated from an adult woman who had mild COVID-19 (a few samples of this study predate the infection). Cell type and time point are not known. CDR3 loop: CASSPPGQGYGYTF. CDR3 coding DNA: TGTGCCAGCAGTCCCCCGGGACAGGGGTATGGCTACACCTTC.